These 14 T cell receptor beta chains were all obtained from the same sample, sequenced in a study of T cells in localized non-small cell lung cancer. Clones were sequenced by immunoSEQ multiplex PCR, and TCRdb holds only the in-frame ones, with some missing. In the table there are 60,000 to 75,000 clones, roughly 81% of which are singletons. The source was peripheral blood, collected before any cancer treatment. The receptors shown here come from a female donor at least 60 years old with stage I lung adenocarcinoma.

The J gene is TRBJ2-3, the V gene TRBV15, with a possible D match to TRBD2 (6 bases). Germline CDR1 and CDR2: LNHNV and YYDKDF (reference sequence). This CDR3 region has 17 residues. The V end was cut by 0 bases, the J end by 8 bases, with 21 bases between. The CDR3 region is CATSREEKAGIPVTQYF. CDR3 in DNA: TGTGCCACCAGCAGAGAAGAAAAGGCGGGAATTCCAGTTACGCAGTATTTT.

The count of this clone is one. CDR3 sequence: CASSPTSTDTQYF. CDR3 DNA: TGTGCCAGCAGCCCGACCTCCACAGATACGCAGTATTTT. The chain uses TRBV5-4 and TRBJ2-3, with no clear D. Between the trimmed V and J ends, which lost 4 bases and 2 bases, there was a span of 8 bases. Germline V gene data show CDR1 as SGHNT and CDR2 as YYREEE (reference sequence). This CDR3 has 13 residues.

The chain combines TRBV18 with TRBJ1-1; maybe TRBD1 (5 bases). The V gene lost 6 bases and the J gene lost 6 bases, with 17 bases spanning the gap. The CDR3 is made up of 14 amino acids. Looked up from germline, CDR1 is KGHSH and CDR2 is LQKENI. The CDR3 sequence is CASSPDNLISEAFF. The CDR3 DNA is TGTGCCAGCTCGCCGGACAACCTGATTTCTGAAGCTTTCTTT.

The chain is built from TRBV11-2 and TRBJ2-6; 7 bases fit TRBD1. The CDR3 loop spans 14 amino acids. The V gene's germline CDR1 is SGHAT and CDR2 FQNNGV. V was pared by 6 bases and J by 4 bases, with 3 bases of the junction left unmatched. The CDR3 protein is CASSQGVGANVLTF. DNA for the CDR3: TGTGCCAGCAGTCAGGGGGTCGGGGCCAACGTCCTGACTTTC. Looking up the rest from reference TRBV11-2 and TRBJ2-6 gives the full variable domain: EAGVAQSPRYKIIEKRQSVAFWCNPISGHATLYWYQQILGQGPKLLIQFQNNGVVDDSQLPKDRFSAERLKGVDSTLKIQPAKLEDSAVYLCASSQGVGANVLTFGAGSRLTVL.

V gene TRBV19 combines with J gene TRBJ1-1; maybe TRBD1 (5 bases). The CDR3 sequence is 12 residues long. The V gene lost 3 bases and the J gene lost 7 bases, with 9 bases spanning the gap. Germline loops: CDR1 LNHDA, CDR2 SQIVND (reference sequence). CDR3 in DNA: TGTGCCAGTAGTATTAAAACAGGTGAAGCTTTCTTT. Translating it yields CASSIKTGEAFF.

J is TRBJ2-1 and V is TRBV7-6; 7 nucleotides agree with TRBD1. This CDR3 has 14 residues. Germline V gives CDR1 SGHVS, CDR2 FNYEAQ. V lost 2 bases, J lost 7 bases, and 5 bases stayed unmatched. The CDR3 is CASSLRTGPNEQFF. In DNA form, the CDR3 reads TGTGCCAGCAGCTTAAGGACAGGCCCGAATGAGCAGTTCTTC.

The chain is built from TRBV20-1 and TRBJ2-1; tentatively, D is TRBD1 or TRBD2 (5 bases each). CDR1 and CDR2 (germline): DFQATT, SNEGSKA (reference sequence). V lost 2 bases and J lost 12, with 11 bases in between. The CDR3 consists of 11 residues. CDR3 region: CSARRGVGQFF. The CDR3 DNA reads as TGCAGTGCTAGAAGGGGAGTAGGGCAGTTCTTC.

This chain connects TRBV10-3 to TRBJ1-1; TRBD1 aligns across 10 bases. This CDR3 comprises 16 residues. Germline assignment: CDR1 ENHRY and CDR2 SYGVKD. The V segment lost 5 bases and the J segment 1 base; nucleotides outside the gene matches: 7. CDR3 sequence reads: CAISKTGGYWNTEAFF. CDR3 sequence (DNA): TGTGCCATCAGTAAGACAGGGGGCTATTGGAACACTGAAGCTTTCTTT.

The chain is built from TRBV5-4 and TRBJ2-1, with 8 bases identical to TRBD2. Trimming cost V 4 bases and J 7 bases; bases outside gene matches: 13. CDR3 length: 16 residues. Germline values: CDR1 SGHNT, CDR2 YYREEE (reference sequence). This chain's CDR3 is CASSRPTSGRENEQFF. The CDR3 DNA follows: TGTGCCAGCAGCCGCCCTACTAGCGGTCGAGAAAATGAGCAGTTCTTC.

CDR3 amino acids: CASSDRGPGTEAFF. The CDR3 DNA follows: TGTGCCAGCAGCGACAGGGGGCCTGGCACTGAAGCTTTCTTT. This chain joins TRBV7-9 and TRBJ1-1; 10 nucleotides line up with TRBD1. This CDR3 is 14 amino acids long. V lost 5 bases to trimming and J lost 4 bases; unmatched junction nucleotides: 4. The germline V gene has CDR1 SEHNR and CDR2 FQNEAQ (reference sequence).

CDR3 DNA: TGTGCCAGCAGCGTCAGGGGGCAAGAGACCCAGTACTTC. This translates into CASSVRGQETQYF. This chain joins TRBV7-9 and TRBJ2-5, with 7 bases matching TRBD1. The CDR3 spans 13 residues. V lost 5 bases to trimming and J lost 2 bases; unmatched junction nucleotides: 2. Looked up from germline, CDR1 is SEHNR and CDR2 is FQNEAQ (reference sequence). The full variable domain, in which reference TRBV7-9 and TRBJ2-5 provide the parts outside the CDR3, is DTGVSQNPRHKITKRGQNVTFRCDPISEHNRLYWYRQTLGQGPEFLTYFQNEAQLEKSRLLSDRFSAERPKGSFSTLEIQRTEQGDSAMYLCASSVRGQETQYFGPGTRLLVL.

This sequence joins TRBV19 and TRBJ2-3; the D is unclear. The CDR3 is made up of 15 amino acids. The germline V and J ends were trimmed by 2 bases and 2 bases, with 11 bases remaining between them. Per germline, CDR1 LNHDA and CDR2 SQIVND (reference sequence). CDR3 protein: CASSIRSKDTDTQYF. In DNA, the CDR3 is TGTGCCAGTAGTATACGGAGTAAGGACACAGATACGCAGTATTTT.

CDR3: CASRREYEQYF. Here the CDR3 DNA reads TGTGCCAGCAGGCGGGAATACGAGCAGTACTTC. This sequence joins TRBV6-1 and TRBJ2-7; a possible D gene is TRBD2 (6 bases). Germline V gives CDR1 MNHNS, CDR2 SASEGT. CDR3 length: 11 amino acids. V gave up 6 bases and J gave up 4 bases, with 7 bases separating them.

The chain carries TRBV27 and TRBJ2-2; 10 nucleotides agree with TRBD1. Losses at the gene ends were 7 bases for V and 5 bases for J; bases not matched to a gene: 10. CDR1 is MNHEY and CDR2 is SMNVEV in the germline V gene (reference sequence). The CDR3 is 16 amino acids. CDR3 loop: CASTPRGTGVTGELFF. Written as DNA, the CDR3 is TGTGCCAGCACTCCCCGCGGGACAGGGGTTACCGGGGAGCTGTTTTTT.